This T cell receptor (beta chain) was sequenced during a study of vaccination effects on CD4 cells after COVID-19. Whole-study context: Participants each got two BNT162b2 or mRNA-1273 vaccine doses. Study-wide results and limits: Vaccine-induced new clones formed most post-vaccine spike-reactive clones in convalescents.

On this clone: Antigen specificity is unknown.

Using viral peptide pools, the ViraFEST assay grew out antigen-specific CD4+ T cells prior to sequencing. CD4+ T cells were isolated after around 9 days of culture. The person's infection with SARS-CoV-2, confirmed by PCR, took place between March and December 2020. Cultures received IL-2 medium that replaced half the medium on days 3 and 7. Looked up from germline, CDR1 is LNHDA and CDR2 is SQIVND (reference sequence). The CDR3 sequence is 13 residues long. The V end was cut by 4 bases, the J end by 1 base, with 8 bases between. Profiling relied on immunoSEQ multiplex PCR, and the TCRdb table lists in-frame clones only, not all of them. This table holds 22,000 or so clones, under 85% found once.

Specimen: CD4+ T cells from PBMCs cultured with a peptide pool, collected before COVID-19 vaccination. The gene calls are TRBV19 and TRBJ2-7; D call uncertain. The origin of this receptor is a human donor who had a prior SARS-CoV-2 infection. The CDR3 bases are TGTGCCAGTAGTAAAAAGGGATCCTACGAGCAGTACTTC. Encoded protein: CASSKKGSYEQYF.